One sample yielded the 14 T cell receptor beta chains listed below, sequenced in a study of T cell clones after liver transplantation. Profiled with immunoSEQ multiplex PCR; TCRdb holds only in-frame clones, not every one. This table holds 20,000 to 25,000 clones, 78% found once. The input for sequencing was CD8+ T cells from blood, taken approximately 54 months after liver transplant. The receptors were gathered from a human patient who received a liver transplant. Among the T cells, some may be from the graft donor.

V gene TRBV5-4 combines with J gene TRBJ2-7, with 7 bases fitting TRBD1. This CDR3 is 13 amino acids long. CDR1 and CDR2 from the germline V gene are SGHNT and YYREEE (reference sequence). J was trimmed by 2 bases and V by 4 bases; bases with no gene match: 3. In DNA, the CDR3 is TGTGCCAGCAGCCGGGACAGCCCCTACGAGCAGTACTTC. Amino acid sequence: CASSRDSPYEQYF.

The chain couples TRBV11-2 to TRBJ2-3; D is uncertain. Germline V gene data show CDR1 as SGHAT and CDR2 as FQNNGV. V was cut by 8 bases and J by 0 bases, with 9 bases left in between. The CDR3 has 13 amino acids. In DNA form, the CDR3 reads TGTGCCAGCTCCGCCACTAGCACAGATACGCAGTATTTT. As protein: CASSATSTDTQYF.

The rearrangement uses TRBV25-1 and TRBJ1-2; D might be TRBD1 (5 bases). The V gene lost 4 bases and the J gene lost 3 bases, with 21 bases spanning the gap. This CDR3 has 17 residues. Germline-derived CDR1 and CDR2 are MGHDK and SYGVNS. CDR3 sequence: CASSGATRGGGDYGYTF. The DNA of the CDR3 is TGTGCCAGCAGTGGGGCCACGAGGGGTGGAGGAGACTATGGCTACACCTTC.

The V gene is TRBV19, the J gene TRBJ1-5; D unresolved. This CDR3 has 13 amino acids. Between the trimmed V and J ends, which lost 7 bases and 1 base, there was a span of 8 bases. Per the germline V gene, CDR1 is LNHDA and CDR2 is SQIVND (reference sequence). The CDR3 DNA reads TGTGCCAGTAACCTATGGAGCAATCAGCCCCAGCATTTT. It is translated as CASNLWSNQPQHF. Supplemented by reference TRBV19 and TRBJ1-5, the full variable domain reads DGGITQSPKYLFRKEGQNVTLSCEQNLNHDAMYWYRQDPGQGLRLIYYSQIVNDFQKGDIAEGYSVSREKKESFPLTVTSAQKNPTAFYLCASNLWSNQPQHFGDGTRLSIL.

V gene TRBV6-5 combines with J gene TRBJ2-5; 7 bases align to TRBD1. The CDR3 has 14 amino acids. V lost 4 bases, J lost 1 base, and 3 bases stayed unmatched. Germline-derived CDR1 and CDR2 are MNHEY and SVGAGI. This chain's CDR3 is CASSSGTVQETQYF. The CDR3 DNA reads as TGTGCCAGCAGTTCAGGGACAGTCCAAGAGACCCAGTACTTC.

J is TRBJ1-5 and V is TRBV11-2, with D possibly being TRBD1 (5 bases). The CDR3 loop spans 15 amino acids. Germline assignment: CDR1 SGHAT and CDR2 FQNNGV. The V gene lost 5 bases and the J gene lost 7 bases, with 18 bases spanning the gap. CDR3 loop: CASSRDRLPGQPQHF. In DNA form, the CDR3 reads TGTGCCAGCAGCAGGGACCGATTGCCTGGACAGCCCCAGCATTTT. Complete variable domain (other parts from reference TRBV11-2 and TRBJ1-5): EAGVAQSPRYKIIEKRQSVAFWCNPISGHATLYWYQQILGQGPKLLIQFQNNGVVDDSQLPKDRFSAERLKGVDSTLKIQPAKLEDSAVYLCASSRDRLPGQPQHFGDGTRLSIL.

The rearrangement uses TRBV19 and TRBJ2-7; 10 nucleotides agree with TRBD2. The CDR3 has 14 amino acids. The V gene end was trimmed by 4 bases and the J gene end by 4 bases; junction bases not matched to a gene: 4. Germline V gene sequence: CDR1 LNHDA, CDR2 SQIVND (reference sequence). The DNA of the CDR3 is TGTGCCAGTAGTACCCCTAGCGGGGGTTACGAGCAGTACTTC. It encodes CASSTPSGGYEQYF. Supplemented by reference TRBV19 and TRBJ2-7, the full variable domain reads DGGITQSPKYLFRKEGQNVTLSCEQNLNHDAMYWYRQDPGQGLRLIYYSQIVNDFQKGDIAEGYSVSREKKESFPLTVTSAQKNPTAFYLCASSTPSGGYEQYFGPGTRLTVT.

This clone was observed once. The chain employs TRBV7-9 and TRBJ2-7; D possibly corresponds to TRBD2 (6 bases). From germline, CDR1 is SEHNR and CDR2 FQNEAQ (reference sequence). V lost 1 base and J 4 bases, leaving 14 bases between the germline ends. The length of the CDR3 is 15 residues. CDR3 DNA: TGTGCCAGCAGCTTAGTTGTAGGGACTTCGTACGAGCAGTACTTC. Translated: CASSLVVGTSYEQYF.

This clone occurred once. DNA of the CDR3: TGCGCCAGCTGCCTCTCTAGCGGGGGGGACACTTACGAGCAGTACTTC. Translating it yields CASCLSSGGDTYEQYF. The J gene is TRBJ2-7, the V gene TRBV10-1, with TRBD2 matching 12 bases. J lost 4 bases, V lost 8 bases, and 12 bases had no gene match. CDR1 is WNHNN, CDR2 SYGVQD, per germline (reference sequence). This CDR3 contains 16 residues.

The chain recombines TRBV9 with TRBJ2-1; 9 bases line up with TRBD1. V was pared by 5 bases and J by 6 bases, with 6 bases of the junction left unmatched. Germline V gives CDR1 SGDLS, CDR2 YYNGEE. The CDR3 extends over 14 amino acids. Here the CDR3 reads CASSTGTGFNEQFF. The DNA of the CDR3 is TGTGCCAGCAGTACAGGGACAGGGTTCAATGAGCAGTTCTTC.

The sample holds a few counts of this clone. The rearrangement links TRBV27 to TRBJ1-4, with 8 bases identical to TRBD1. This CDR3 has 14 residues. Per germline, CDR1 MNHEY and CDR2 SMNVEV (reference sequence). J lost 10 bases, V lost 6 bases, and 10 bases had no gene match. The CDR3 here is CASSSDRGLRKLFF. DNA for the CDR3: TGTGCCAGCAGCAGCGACAGGGGACTAAGAAAACTGTTTTTT.

Written as DNA, the CDR3 is TGTGCCAGCAGCTCCGGGGAGGGCTACACCTTC. Protein: CASSSGEGYTF. The V call is TRBV7-8, the J call TRBJ1-2; D uncertain. This CDR3 is built from 11 residues. From germline, CDR1 is SGHVS and CDR2 FQNEAQ. V was shortened by 4 bases and J by 8 bases, with 8 bases between the two germline ends. Supplemented by reference TRBV7-8 and TRBJ1-2, the full variable domain reads GAGVSQSPRYKVAKRGQDVALRCDPISGHVSLFWYQQALGQGPEFLTYFQNEAQLDKSGLPSDRFFAERPEGSVSTLKIQRTQQEDSAVYLCASSSGEGYTFGSGTRLTVV.

V usage is TRBV2 and J usage is TRBJ1-4; TRBD1 matches at 9 bases. The CDR3 is made up of 14 amino acids. CDR1 SNHLY and CDR2 FYNNEI come from the germline V gene. Losses at the gene ends were 6 bases for V and 5 bases for J; bases not matched to a gene: 4. CDR3 protein: CASRETGGNEKLFF. In nucleotides, the CDR3 is TGTGCCAGCAGAGAGACAGGGGGGAATGAAAAACTGTTTTTT. Together with reference TRBV2 and TRBJ1-4, the CDR3 gives the full variable domain: EPEVTQTPSHQVTQMGQEVILRCVPISNHLYFYWYRQILGQKVEFLVSFYNNEISEKSEIFDDQFSVERPDGSNFTLKIRSTKLEDSAMYFCASRETGGNEKLFFGSGTQLSVL.

As regards this clone: Other nucleotide sequences from this sample produce the same CDR3. The gene calls are TRBV6-5 and TRBJ1-1; D ambiguous. The CDR3 extends over 13 amino acids. Deletions cut 0 bases from V and 3 bases from J, with 5 bases between. Germline V gene lookup returns CDR1 MNHEY and CDR2 SVGAGI. CDR3 region: CASSYSKDTEAFF. For the CDR3, the DNA is TGTGCCAGCAGTTACTCGAAGGACACTGAAGCTTTCTTT.